These 32 T cell receptor beta chains came from one sample sequenced in a study of blood T cell repertoires in COVID-19. The repertoire was sequenced with immunoSEQ multiplex PCR; TCRdb's copy has only in-frame clones and lacks some. Seen here are under 250,000 clones, 85% to 90% observed once, and the top ten hold roughly 2.6%. Input material: peripheral blood. All receptors come from a man aged 25-45 years with COVID-19, enrolled during active disease.

The chain links TRBV3-1 (or the pseudogene TRBV3-2) to TRBJ1-1, with D tentatively TRBD1 (6 bases). The CDR3 runs to 14 residues. V was cut by 4 bases and J by 5 bases, with 14 bases left in between. Looked up from germline, CDR1 is LGHDT and CDR2 is YNNKEL (reference sequence). DNA for the CDR3: TGTGCCAGCAGCCCCGGGGGGGCCCGGACTGAAGCTTTCTTT. Amino acid sequence: CASSPGGARTEAFF.

The chain recombines TRBV7-9 with TRBJ2-7; D remains unclear. CDR1 SEHNR and CDR2 FQNEAQ come from the germline V gene (reference sequence). Deletions cut 6 bases from V and 2 bases from J, with 8 bases between. The CDR3 spans 12 residues. CDR3 residues: CASSPTAYEQYF. Written as DNA, the CDR3 is TGTGCCAGCAGTCCAACAGCCTACGAGCAGTACTTC.

The CDR3 spells CASSLMWVRGGYGYTF. CDR3 nucleotides: TGTGCCAGCAGCTTAATGTGGGTAAGGGGGGGCTATGGCTACACCTTC. V gene TRBV7-3 combines with J gene TRBJ1-2; possible D gene TRBD1, 6 bases. The CDR3 is 16 amino acids. V lost 1 base to trimming and J lost 4 bases, with 16 bases between them. Germline CDR1 SGHTA, CDR2 FQGTGA.

The V gene is TRBV5-1, the J gene TRBJ2-7; 7 bases map to TRBD2. The CDR3 is made up of 19 amino acids. The germline CDR1 and CDR2 sequences are SGHRS and YFSETQ. The V segment lost 4 bases and the J segment 1 base; nucleotides outside the gene matches: 20. The CDR3 DNA reads as TGCGCCAGCAGCCCGGCCTCCGGATCCTTGGGGGGGGAGTCCTACGAGCAGTACTTC. Residues: CASSPASGSLGGESYEQYF. Full variable domain (remainder filled in from reference TRBV5-1 and TRBJ2-7): KAGVTQTPRYLIKTRGQQVTLSCSPISGHRSVSWYQQTPGQGLQFLFEYFSETQRNKGNFPGRFSGRQFSNSRSEMNVSTLELGDSALYLCASSPASGSLGGESYEQYFGPGTRLTVT.

A single count supports this clone. The chain joins TRBV24-1 to TRBJ2-1; TRBD2 is a possible D gene (6 bases). The CDR3 has 16 residues. The V gene's germline CDR1 is KGHDR and CDR2 SFDVKD. V was trimmed by 5 bases and J by 2 bases, leaving 15 bases between them. CDR3 amino acids: CATSGDSARTYNEQFF. For the CDR3, the DNA is TGTGCCACCAGTGGGGACTCTGCAAGGACCTACAATGAGCAGTTCTTC.

The chain combines TRBV18 with TRBJ2-1; 14 bases align to TRBD2. The V gene end was trimmed by 5 bases and the J gene end by 8 bases; junction bases not matched to a gene: 8. This CDR3 contains 16 residues. Germline lookup yields CDR1 KGHSH and CDR2 LQKENI. Here the CDR3 reads CASSAGTSGRWDEQFF. DNA of the CDR3: TGTGCCAGCTCAGCCGGGACTAGCGGGAGATGGGATGAGCAGTTCTTC.

V is TRBV18 and J is TRBJ2-2; possibly TRBD1 for D (6 bases). This CDR3 has 15 amino acids. V was clipped by 1 base and J by 3 bases, with 9 bases between them. The germline CDR1 and CDR2 sequences are KGHSH and LQKENI. The CDR3 coding sequence is TGTGCCAGCTCACCACGGGCAGGGGACACCGGGGAGCTGTTTTTT. This gives the protein CASSPRAGDTGELFF.

This sequence joins TRBV28 and TRBJ2-3; 8 bases map to TRBD1. The CDR3 consists of 17 residues. After removal of 5 bases from V and 2 bases from J, the junction contained 12 bases not matched to a gene. Germline assignment: CDR1 MDHEN and CDR2 SYDVKM. The CDR3 loop reads CASSRSSGTGLTDTQYF. The CDR3 nucleotides read TGTGCCAGCAGTAGATCTTCCGGGACAGGTCTCACAGATACGCAGTATTTT.

This clone was observed a single time. This sequence joins TRBV12-3 or TRBV12-4 and TRBJ1-2; 8 nucleotides match TRBD1. The length of the CDR3 is 13 residues. J lost 10 bases, V lost 5 bases, and 9 bases had no gene match. In nucleotides, the CDR3 is TGTGCCAGCAGTGCAAGACAGGGGAGCGACTACACCTTC. This codes for CASSARQGSDYTF.

The chain recombines TRBV6-2 or TRBV6-3 with TRBJ1-6; TRBD1 might be the D (5 bases). Per germline, CDR1 MNHEY and CDR2 SVGEGT. Trimming cost V 5 bases and J 9 bases, with 14 bases left between them. There are 14 residues in the CDR3. The CDR3 sequence: CASSPWGSTSPLHF. DNA of the CDR3: TGTGCCAGCAGTCCCTGGGGCAGTACTTCACCCCTCCACTTT.

This clone was seen a handful of times. The rearrangement uses TRBV28 and TRBJ1-3; D is uncertain. The V end lost 0 bases, the J end lost 0 bases, and 9 bases lay between the germline ends. The CDR3 covers 16 residues. Germline V gene data show CDR1 as MDHEN and CDR2 as SYDVKM. CDR3: CASSLWAGSSGNTIYF. The CDR3, as DNA: TGTGCCAGCAGTTTATGGGCTGGGAGCTCTGGAAACACCATATATTTT.

The chain combines TRBV7-3 with TRBJ2-3; unclear D gene. Germline lookup yields CDR1 SGHTA and CDR2 FQGTGA. The CDR3 is 17 amino acids. The V gene lost 2 bases and the J gene lost 0 bases, with 15 bases spanning the gap. The CDR3 here is CASSLVGGESSTDTQYF. The CDR3 coding sequence is TGTGCCAGCAGCTTAGTGGGTGGAGAGTCTAGCACAGATACGCAGTATTTT.

The chain recombines TRBV4-1 with TRBJ2-7; 8 nucleotides line up with TRBD1. The CDR3 covers 15 residues. Germline CDR1 reads MGHRA; CDR2 reads YSYEKL. Unmatched junction bases numbered 11, after V lost 5 bases and J lost 5 bases. CDR3 in DNA: TGCGCCAGCAGCTTAATGACAGGGGTGAAGAACGAGCAGTACTTC. It specifies CASSLMTGVKNEQYF.

J is TRBJ1-5 and V is TRBV29-1; tentatively, D is TRBD1 (5 bases). V lost 4 bases and J 1 base, leaving 8 bases between the germline ends. The CDR3 runs to 13 residues. Germline assignment: CDR1 SQVTM and CDR2 ANQGSEA. The DNA for the CDR3 is TGCAGCGTTGCGGGGGGAAGCAATCAGCCCCAGCATTTT. It is translated as CSVAGGSNQPQHF.

CDR3 sequence: CASSQVVQQPQHF. The CDR3 region has the DNA TGCGCCAGCAGCCAAGTGGTACAGCAGCCCCAGCATTTT. The J gene is TRBJ1-5, the V gene TRBV4-3; no firm D call. V was pared by 1 base and J by 7 bases, with 8 bases between. CDR1 and CDR2 (germline): LGHNA, YSLEER. The CDR3 is made up of 13 amino acids.

The chain couples TRBV24-1 to TRBJ2-7; TRBD1 agrees at 7 bases. Germline CDR1 reads KGHDR; CDR2 reads SFDVKD. This CDR3 spans 15 amino acids. V lost 5 bases, J lost 0 bases, and 6 bases stayed unmatched. CDR3 DNA: TGTGCCACCAGTGGGACCGGGACAGCCTCCTACGAGCAGTACTTC. This encodes CATSGTGTASYEQYF.

CDR3 DNA sequence: TGTGCCAGCAGTGAACCTCAGGGGACCTCTGGAAACACCATATATTTT. Encoded protein: CASSEPQGTSGNTIYF. This chain connects TRBV6-1 to TRBJ1-3, with D possibly TRBD1 on 6 matching bases. The CDR3 covers 16 residues. V was cut by 2 bases and J by 0 bases, with 11 bases left in between. Germline loops: CDR1 MNHNS, CDR2 SASEGT.

The count of this clone is one. CDR3 in amino acids: CASSVRTDNNSPLHF. In DNA form, the CDR3 reads TGTGCCAGCAGCGTACGGACAGATAATAATTCACCCCTCCACTTT. This sequence joins TRBV9 and TRBJ1-6, with a possible D match to TRBD1 (6 bases). The CDR3 extends over 15 amino acids. CDR1 and CDR2 from the germline V gene are SGDLS and YYNGEE. Trimming took off 1 base at V and 5 bases at J, with 10 bases between the two ends. The full variable domain, its missing parts supplied by reference TRBV9 and TRBJ1-6, is DSGVTQTPKHLITATGQRVTLRCSPRSGDLSVYWYQQSLDQGLQFLIQYYNGEERAKGNILERFSAQQFPDLHSELNLSSLELGDSALYFCASSVRTDNNSPLHFGNGTRLTVT.

The chain is built from TRBV12-3 or TRBV12-4 and TRBJ1-1; 11 nucleotides align to TRBD1. This CDR3 has 13 amino acids. V lost 6 bases and J lost 11; bases outside the gene matches: 8. CDR3 protein: CASSPGTGGSAFF. The DNA for the CDR3 is TGTGCCAGCAGCCCTGGGACAGGGGGATCCGCTTTCTTT.

The CDR3 nucleotides read TGTGCCAGCAGCTTAAAGGTCGGGACACGACAAGAGACCCAGTACTTC. It codes for CASSLKVGTRQETQYF. The chain links TRBV11-1 to TRBJ2-5, with TRBD1 as a possible D gene (6 bases). The V and J ends lost 2 bases and 2 bases respectively, with 15 bases between them. Per germline, CDR1 SGHAT and CDR2 FQDESV (reference sequence). This CDR3 contains 16 residues.

This sequence joins TRBV4-3 and TRBJ1-1; 8 bases map to TRBD1. Germline values: CDR1 LGHNA, CDR2 YSLEER. V lost 1 base, J lost 6 bases, and 4 bases stayed unmatched. The CDR3 runs 14 residues. The CDR3 protein is CASSQVTGGAEAFF. CDR3 bases: TGCGCCAGCAGCCAAGTCACAGGGGGAGCTGAAGCTTTCTTT.

The rearrangement links TRBV27 to TRBJ1-6, with D perhaps matching TRBD1 (6 bases). CDR1 MNHEY and CDR2 SMNVEV come from the germline V gene (reference sequence). The length of the CDR3 is 13 residues. Trimming removed 5 bases from V and 9 bases from J, with 11 bases in between. The CDR3 loop reads CASSLNRASPLHF. The CDR3 bases are TGTGCCAGCAGTCTAAACAGGGCTTCACCCCTCCACTTT.

The chain couples TRBV5-4 to TRBJ2-2; 8 bases are a match to TRBD1. The V gene end was trimmed by 4 bases and the J gene end by 5 bases; junction bases not matched to a gene: 7. This CDR3 is built from 15 residues. The germline V gene encodes CDR1 SGHNT and CDR2 YYREEE (reference sequence). The CDR3 DNA sequence: TGTGCCAGCAGCCCGGGACAGGAAAGAACCGGGGAGCTGTTTTTT. It specifies CASSPGQERTGELFF.

V gene TRBV6-5 combines with J gene TRBJ1-2, with D possibly being TRBD1 (6 bases). Trimming pared 5 bases from V and 6 bases from J, leaving 19 bases between. CDR3 length: 15 residues. Germline values: CDR1 MNHEY, CDR2 SVGAGI. CDR3 nucleotides: TGTGCCAGCAGTCTCCCGGGACAATATATTGATGGCTACACCTTC. Protein: CASSLPGQYIDGYTF.

V usage is TRBV18 and J usage is TRBJ1-1, with D perhaps matching TRBD1 (6 bases). Between the trimmed V and J ends, which lost 1 base and 3 bases, there was a span of 12 bases. The length of the CDR3 is 15 residues. Germline lookup yields CDR1 KGHSH and CDR2 LQKENI. The CDR3 DNA is TGTGCCAGCTCACCACGGCGGGGGGCAGACACTGAAGCTTTCTTT. It codes for CASSPRRGADTEAFF.

The V call is TRBV3-1 (or the pseudogene TRBV3-2), the J call TRBJ2-7, with unresolved D. Between the trimmed V and J ends, which lost 1 base and 0 bases, there was a span of 13 bases. Germline CDR1 LGHDT, CDR2 YNNKEL (reference sequence). CDR3 length equals 16 residues. The CDR3 DNA is TGTGCCAGCAGCCAAGTTCCTGCGTCTAGCTCCTACGAGCAGTACTTC. Its translation is CASSQVPASSSYEQYF.

This rearrangement joins TRBV7-2 to TRBJ1-6, with 7 bases matching TRBD1. This CDR3 region has 13 residues. The germline V gene encodes CDR1 SGHTA and CDR2 FQGNSA. The J segment lost 19 bases and the V segment lost 2 bases, leaving 11 bases of the junction unmatched. As DNA, the CDR3 is TGTGCCAGCAGCTTAACGGGACAGTCGGTCCATCACTTT. Encoded protein: CASSLTGQSVHHF.

V is TRBV5-1 and J is TRBJ2-6; no clear D. Trimming stripped 1 base from V and 2 bases from J, with 10 bases between. This CDR3 spans 16 amino acids. Germline V gene data show CDR1 as SGHRS and CDR2 as YFSETQ. Here the CDR3 reads CASSLFQVPGANVLTF. In DNA, the CDR3 is TGCGCCAGCAGCTTGTTCCAGGTGCCTGGGGCCAACGTCCTGACTTTC.

The CDR3 DNA reads TGTGCCAGCAGTTTTGCAGGCGTCTCCTACGAGCAGTACTTC. Translating gives CASSFAGVSYEQYF. This chain joins TRBV27 and TRBJ2-7; no reliable D call. With 3 bases removed from V and 0 bases from J, the gap between germline ends came to 9 bases. This CDR3 has 14 residues. Germline V gene sequence: CDR1 MNHEY, CDR2 SMNVEV (reference sequence).

This clone was recorded many times. V and J are TRBV14 and TRBJ1-2, with 7 bases that match TRBD1. CDR1 is SGHDN and CDR2 is FVKESK in the germline V gene. The CDR3 has 16 residues. V was pared by 1 base and J by 4 bases, with 9 bases of the junction left unmatched. CDR3 bases: TGTGCCAGCAGCCAAGCTCAAAGGGCAGGGGGCTATGGCTACACCTTC. It specifies CASSQAQRAGGYGYTF.

The chain couples TRBV7-8 to TRBJ1-1; 9 nucleotides align to TRBD1. This CDR3 contains 15 residues. CDR1 SGHVS and CDR2 FQNEAQ come from the germline V gene. V lost 5 bases and J lost 5; bases outside the gene matches: 9. The CDR3 DNA is TGTGCCAGCAGCACCTCACAGGGGGCTTGGACTGAAGCTTTCTTT. It encodes CASSTSQGAWTEAFF.

This clone has a handful of counts. V and J are TRBV11-2 and TRBJ2-7; D is possibly TRBD2 (6 bases). The CDR3 is 14 residues long. CDR1 and CDR2 (germline): SGHAT, FQNNGV. Trimming stripped 5 bases from V and 0 bases from J, with 11 bases between. CDR3 nucleotide sequence: TGTGCCAGCAGCGCCCAACTAGCCTCCTACGAGCAGTACTTC. Translating it yields CASSAQLASYEQYF.